This T cell receptor (beta chain) was obtained from a study of blood T cell repertoires in COVID-19. Across the whole study: Samples came from the United States, Italy and Spain, spanning acute and convalescent COVID-19. T cells, B-cell-depleted T cells, or PBMCs supplied cDNA or gDNA.

This CDR3 contains 13 residues. Germline CDR1 is SGHNT and CDR2 is YYREEE (reference sequence). This clone was detected only once. One end of the junction is discordant with germline, which a read error may explain. The method was immunoSEQ multiplex PCR; TCRdb's version includes in-frame clones alone and lacks a portion of them. The repertoire includes around 300,000 clones, about nine tenths of them detected once, and 1% sits in the top ten. The chain joins TRBV5-4 to TRBJ2-7; D is unresolved. The clonotype originates from a man over 45 with active or convalescent COVID-19. The specimen was peripheral blood. CDR3 nucleotide sequence: TGTGCCAGCAGCTCTGACACTTCCTATGAGCAGTACTTC. Residues: CASSSDTSYEQYF.